The 25 T cell receptor beta chains below all came from one sample that was sequenced in a study of T-cell reconstitution after alpha-beta-depleted transplantation in children. Library preparation (for TCRbeta) was performed with unique molecular identifiers. TCRdb reanalysed the PCR reads using MiXCR and keeps one entry per CDR3 protein. The table shows 580,000 or so distinct CDR3 sequences, with roughly 23% occurring only once. Sequencing used PBMCs, mostly from graft donor cells, obtained 360 days after TCRalphabeta/CD19-depleted stem cell transplant. These receptors originate from a boy younger than two who had a stem cell transplant for acute myeloid leukemia, so the T cells may come from the graft donor.

CDR3 in amino acids: CASSLRDTRTGELFF. The CDR3 DNA reads as TGTGCCAGCAGTTTAAGGGACACAAGGACCGGGGAGCTGTTTTTT. The chain has TRBV27 and TRBJ2-2, with D perhaps TRBD1 (6 bases). V lost 2 bases to trimming and J lost 5 bases, with 12 bases between them. Per the germline V gene, CDR1 is MNHEY and CDR2 is SMNVEV (reference sequence). The CDR3 contains 15 residues.

The genes are TRBV12-3 or TRBV12-4 and TRBJ2-2; no clear D. The CDR3 consists of 15 residues. With 3 bases removed from V and 3 bases from J, the gap between germline ends came to 11 bases. The DNA for the CDR3 is TGTGCCAGCAGTTTCGCAGACCGCCACACCGGGGAGCTGTTTTTT. Amino acids: CASSFADRHTGELFF.

This clonotype has just a few counts. This chain connects TRBV20-1 to TRBJ1-1; no definite D call. Trimming cost V 6 bases and J 4 bases, with 18 bases left between them. Per germline, CDR1 DFQATT and CDR2 SNEGSKA (reference sequence). The CDR3 extends over 14 amino acids. The CDR3 loop is CSATERASGTEAFF. CDR3 nucleotide sequence: TGCAGTGCCACCGAACGGGCTAGCGGCACTGAAGCTTTCTTT.

The chain recombines TRBV6-6 with TRBJ2-5; D may be TRBD2 (6 bases). Germline CDR1 is MNHNY and CDR2 is SVGAGI (reference sequence). Trimming took off 6 bases at V and 2 bases at J, with 10 bases between the two ends. This CDR3 is built from 13 residues. As DNA, the CDR3 is TGTGCCAGCAGACGGGAGCCACAAGAGACCCAGTACTTC. It specifies CASRREPQETQYF.

V gene TRBV4-1 combines with J gene TRBJ2-1; 7 bases map to TRBD1. The germline gives CDR1 MGHRA, CDR2 YSYEKL. CDR3 length equals 16 residues. With 1 base clipped from V and 8 bases from J, the junction kept 11 bases outside the gene matches. As DNA, the CDR3 is TGCGCCAGCAGCCAAGGGGGGAAGGGGGCAGGCTATGAGCAGTTCTTC. Translated: CASSQGGKGAGYEQFF.

This clonotype was counted a few times. The chain joins TRBV5-1 to TRBJ2-3, with unresolved D. Trimming took 0 bases from V and 6 from J, leaving 11 bases between them. Germline loops: CDR1 SGHRS, CDR2 YFSETQ. The length of the CDR3 is 14 residues. For the CDR3, the DNA is TGCGCCAGCAGCTTGGTGGGCCGCCGGGATACGCAGTATTTT. Its translation: CASSLVGRRDTQYF.

This clonotype was seen a few times. The chain couples TRBV29-1 to TRBJ1-4; D is uncertain. The CDR3 runs 12 residues. V gave up 7 bases and J gave up 5 bases, with 11 bases separating them. From germline, CDR1 is SQVTM and CDR2 ANQGSEA. Here the CDR3 DNA reads TGCAGCGCGGGATTCAAAAATGAAAAACTGTTTTTT. It codes for CSAGFKNEKLFF.

This clonotype was observed a few times. The J gene is TRBJ2-7, the V gene TRBV12-3 or TRBV12-4; 9 nucleotides align to TRBD2. This CDR3 is 15 amino acids long. Losses at the gene ends were 5 bases for V and 4 bases for J; bases not matched to a gene: 9. Here the CDR3 reads CASSPSSGGSYEQYF. CDR3 nucleotides: TGTGCCAGCAGTCCTTCCAGCGGGGGGTCGTACGAGCAGTACTTC.

This clonotype was counted ten times or more. The chain employs TRBV29-1 and TRBJ2-1; D is tentatively TRBD1 or TRBD2 (5 bases each). The CDR3 sequence is 13 residues long. CDR1 is SQVTM and CDR2 is ANQGSEA in the germline V gene. With 1 base removed from V and 5 bases from J, the gap between germline ends came to 9 bases. The CDR3 sequence is CSVEGGNHNEQFF. The CDR3 DNA sequence: TGCAGCGTTGAAGGGGGGAACCACAATGAGCAGTTCTTC.

This clonotype was seen at least ten times. V and J are TRBV24-1 and TRBJ2-5; D tentatively reads TRBD1 or TRBD2 (5 bases each). The CDR3 has 12 amino acids. The germline V gene has CDR1 KGHDR and CDR2 SFDVKD. V was trimmed by 4 bases and J by 6 bases, leaving 8 bases between them. CDR3: CATSETGQTQYF. Written as DNA, the CDR3 is TGTGCCACCAGTGAGACGGGACAGACCCAGTACTTC.

This clonotype has just a few counts. The J gene is TRBJ1-5, the V gene TRBV4-1; 8 nucleotides match TRBD1. The CDR3 has 15 amino acids. Germline V gene sequence: CDR1 MGHRA, CDR2 YSYEKL. V was pared by 3 bases and J by 1 base, with 2 bases of the junction left unmatched. The CDR3 protein is CASSHRTGSNQPQHF. CDR3 bases: TGCGCCAGCAGCCACCGGACAGGGAGCAATCAGCCCCAGCATTTT.

This rearrangement joins TRBV20-1 to TRBJ1-2; no firm D call. This CDR3 contains 16 residues. Germline V gives CDR1 DFQATT, CDR2 SNEGSKA (reference sequence). The V gene lost 0 bases and the J gene lost 2 bases, with 16 bases spanning the gap. In DNA, the CDR3 is TGCAGTGCTAGAGACCCCCCCTGGACTGCCAACTATGGCTACACCTTC. Its protein is CSARDPPWTANYGYTF.

The chain has TRBV6-1 and TRBJ1-6; D call uncertain. Germline loops: CDR1 MNHNS, CDR2 SASEGT. This CDR3 spans 13 amino acids. The V end lost 7 bases, the J end lost 9 bases, and 13 bases lay between the germline ends. The CDR3 DNA reads as TGTGCCAGCAATGCAGACGGTCTTTCACCCCTCCACTTT. Its protein product is CASNADGLSPLHF.

The genes are TRBV6-5 and TRBJ2-3, with 8 positions matching TRBD1. Unmatched junction bases numbered 4, after V lost 7 bases and J lost 4 bases. The CDR3 is made up of 13 amino acids. CDR1 and CDR2 (germline): MNHEY, SVGAGI. CDR3 sequence reads: CASTRQGSDTQYF. The CDR3, as DNA: TGTGCCAGCACTAGACAGGGGTCAGATACGCAGTATTTT.

This clonotype was seen at least ten times. V is TRBV14 and J is TRBJ2-1; D is perhaps TRBD2 (6 bases). CDR1 is SGHDN and CDR2 is FVKESK in the germline V gene. This CDR3 has 16 amino acids. Trimming took off 2 bases at V and 4 bases at J, with 15 bases between the two ends. CDR3 DNA sequence: TGTGCCAGCAGCCAAAAAATTGGGACTCCATACAATGAGCAGTTCTTC. Protein sequence: CASSQKIGTPYNEQFF.

This clonotype was seen ten or more times. V usage is TRBV5-1 and J usage is TRBJ2-7; maybe TRBD2 (5 bases). With 0 bases removed from V and 4 bases from J, the gap between germline ends came to 14 bases. The length of the CDR3 is 15 residues. Germline loops: CDR1 SGHRS, CDR2 YFSETQ. CDR3 sequence reads: CASSLGSGVGYEQYV. The CDR3 DNA follows: TGCGCCAGCAGCTTGGGTTCCGGGGTTGGTTACGAGCAGTACGTC.

This rearrangement joins TRBV4-2 to TRBJ1-6, with D uncertain. The CDR3 is 14 amino acids. Per germline, CDR1 LGHNA and CDR2 YNFKEQ. Trimming cost V 4 bases and J 13 bases, with 17 bases left between them. CDR3 protein: CASSPRPASSPLHF. CDR3 DNA sequence: TGTGCCAGCAGCCCCCGGCCAGCCTCGTCGCCCCTCCACTTT.

V and J are TRBV4-1 and TRBJ2-2; the match to TRBD2 covers 12 bases. The CDR3 runs to 22 residues. Germline V gene lookup returns CDR1 MGHRA and CDR2 YSYEKL. The trim removed 1 base at V and 4 bases at J, leaving 19 bases unmatched. CDR3 protein: CASSQALPWTSGVQGGTGELFF. In DNA form, the CDR3 reads TGCGCCAGCAGCCAAGCTCTACCGTGGACTAGCGGGGTGCAGGGAGGCACCGGGGAGCTGTTTTTT.

This clonotype was recorded many times. The J gene is TRBJ2-1, the V gene TRBV6-2 or TRBV6-3; no clear D gene. The V end lost 5 bases, the J end lost 3 bases, and 11 bases lay between the germline ends. The CDR3 runs 14 residues. Germline assignment: CDR1 MNHEY and CDR2 SVGEGT. The CDR3 region is CASSHKRVYNEQFF. CDR3 in DNA: TGTGCCAGCAGTCACAAACGGGTCTACAATGAGCAGTTCTTC.

This clonotype has at least ten counts. V gene TRBV6-5 combines with J gene TRBJ1-6, with D perhaps TRBD1 (6 bases). Germline-derived CDR1 and CDR2 are MNHEY and SVGAGI. V lost 8 bases and J 4 bases, leaving 21 bases between the germline ends. This CDR3 comprises 17 residues. CDR3: CASRGFRQGFYNSPLHF. CDR3 coding DNA: TGTGCCAGCCGCGGGTTCCGGCAGGGGTTTTATAATTCACCCCTCCACTTT.

This chain links TRBV7-6 with TRBJ2-7, with no clear D. Per germline, CDR1 SGHVS and CDR2 FNYEAQ. Between the trimmed V and J ends, which lost 2 bases and 2 bases, there was a span of 7 bases. The CDR3 totals 13 residues. In DNA, the CDR3 is TGTGCCAGCAGCTTATGGTCAGCCTACGAGCAGTACTTC. It encodes CASSLWSAYEQYF.

This clonotype was recorded many times. V gene TRBV4-1 combines with J gene TRBJ1-5, with D perhaps matching TRBD1 (5 bases). Germline V gene lookup returns CDR1 MGHRA and CDR2 YSYEKL. V was trimmed by 0 bases and J by 2 bases, leaving 11 bases between them. This CDR3 has 16 residues. The CDR3 DNA sequence: TGCGCCAGCAGCCAAGATAGGGGTTGGGGCAATCAGCCCCAGCATTTT. Amino acids: CASSQDRGWGNQPQHF.

This clonotype appeared many times. The chain joins TRBV28 to TRBJ2-5, with 8 bases matching TRBD2. The CDR3 length is 19 residues. With 2 bases clipped from V and 5 bases from J, the junction kept 19 bases outside the gene matches. Germline V lookup: CDR1 MDHEN, CDR2 SYDVKM. The CDR3 DNA sequence: TGTGCCAGCAGTTTAATTAGGGACTTTAGCGGGGCCCTTGAGGAGACCCAGTACTTC. The encoded protein is CASSLIRDFSGALEETQYF.

This clonotype was seen many times. The CDR3 sequence: CATSRRLAGESNEQFF. The CDR3 nucleotides are TGTGCCACCAGCAGGCGACTAGCGGGGGAATCCAATGAGCAGTTCTTC. The chain has TRBV15 and TRBJ2-1; TRBD2 aligns across 12 bases. The CDR3 has 16 residues. Trimming cost V 3 bases and J 6 bases; bases outside gene matches: 6. CDR1 and CDR2 (germline): LNHNV, YYDKDF (reference sequence).

At least ten counts were recorded for this clonotype. This chain joins TRBV20-1 and TRBJ2-5, with D possibly matching TRBD2 (6 bases). Germline V CDR1 and CDR2: DFQATT, SNEGSKA (reference sequence). The V and J ends lost 0 bases and 4 bases respectively, with 9 bases between them. This CDR3 spans 13 amino acids. The CDR3 protein is CSARDGGLETQYF. The CDR3 nucleotides are TGCAGTGCTAGAGATGGAGGGCTAGAGACCCAGTACTTC.